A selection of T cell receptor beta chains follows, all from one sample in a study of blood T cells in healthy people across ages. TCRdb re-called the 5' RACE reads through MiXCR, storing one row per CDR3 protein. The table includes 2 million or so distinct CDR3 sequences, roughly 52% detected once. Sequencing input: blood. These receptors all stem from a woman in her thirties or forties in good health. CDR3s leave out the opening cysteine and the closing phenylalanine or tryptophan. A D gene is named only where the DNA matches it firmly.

CDR3: ASSLGAWTPTYEQY
V: TRBV7-2
D: .

CDR3: SAPSRPGGLDTQY
V: TRBV20-1
D: TRBD2

CDR3: ASSSSGGQGY
V: TRBV3-1
D: TRBD2

CDR3: ASSYLGREGVSSYNEQF
V: TRBV6-5
D: .

CDR3: ASGVGLAGLIQY
V: TRBV12-3/TRBV12-4
D: TRBD2

CDR3: ASSLPSRGPGENEQY
V: TRBV7-8
D: .

CDR3: ASSLELDWASSYEQY
V: TRBV7-6
D: .

CDR3: ASSSTGGGGAEQY
V: TRBV7-9
D: TRBD1

CDR3: ASSLPGDYEQY
V: TRBV7-2
D: .

CDR3: ASRGRERGNQPQH
V: TRBV6-1
D: .

CDR3: ASTRPAGALSYEQY
V: TRBV7-2
D: TRBD2

CDR3: ASSELGIQETQY
V: TRBV25-1
D: .

CDR3: ASSYSARAGYEQY
V: TRBV6-2/TRBV6-3
D: .

CDR3: ASSRRTSEAPNEQY
V: TRBV7-9
D: TRBD2

CDR3: ASSSGPRSYNEQF
V: TRBV12-3/TRBV12-4
D: .

CDR3: ASQGVGTEAF
V: TRBV7-9
D: .

CDR3: ASSLSGPQPQH
V: TRBV7-2
D: .